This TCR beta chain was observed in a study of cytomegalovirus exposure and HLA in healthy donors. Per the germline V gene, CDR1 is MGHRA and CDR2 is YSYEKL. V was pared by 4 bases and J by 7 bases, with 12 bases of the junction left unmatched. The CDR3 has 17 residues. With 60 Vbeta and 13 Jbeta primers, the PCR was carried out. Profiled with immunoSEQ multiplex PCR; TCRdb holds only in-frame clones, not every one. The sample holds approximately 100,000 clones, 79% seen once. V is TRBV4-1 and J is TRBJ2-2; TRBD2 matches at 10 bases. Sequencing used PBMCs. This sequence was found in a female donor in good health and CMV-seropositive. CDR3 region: CASSPGPASGSSGELFF. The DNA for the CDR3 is TGCGCCAGCAGCCCCGGGCCCGCTAGCGGGAGTAGCGGGGAGCTGTTTTTT.